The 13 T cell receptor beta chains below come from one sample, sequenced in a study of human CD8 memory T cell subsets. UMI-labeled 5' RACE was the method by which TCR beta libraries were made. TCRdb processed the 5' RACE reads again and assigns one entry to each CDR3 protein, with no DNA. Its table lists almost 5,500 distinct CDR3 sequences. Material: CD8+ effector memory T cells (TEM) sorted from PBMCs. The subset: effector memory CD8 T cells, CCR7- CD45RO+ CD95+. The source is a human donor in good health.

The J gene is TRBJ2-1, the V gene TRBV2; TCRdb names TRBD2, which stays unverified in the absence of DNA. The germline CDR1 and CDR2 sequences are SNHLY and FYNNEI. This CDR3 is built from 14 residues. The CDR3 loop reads CASSRTSSYNEQFF.

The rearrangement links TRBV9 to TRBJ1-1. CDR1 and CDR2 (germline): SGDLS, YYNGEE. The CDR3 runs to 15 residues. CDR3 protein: CASSVDGVMNTEAFF.

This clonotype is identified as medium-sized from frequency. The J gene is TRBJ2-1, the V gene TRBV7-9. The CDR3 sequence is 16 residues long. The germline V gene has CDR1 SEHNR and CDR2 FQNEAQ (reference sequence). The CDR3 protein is CASSLEGLRLYNEQFF.

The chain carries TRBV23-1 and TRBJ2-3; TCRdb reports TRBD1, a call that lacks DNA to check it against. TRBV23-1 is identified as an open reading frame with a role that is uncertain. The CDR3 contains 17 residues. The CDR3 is CASSPPQDAASTDTQYF.

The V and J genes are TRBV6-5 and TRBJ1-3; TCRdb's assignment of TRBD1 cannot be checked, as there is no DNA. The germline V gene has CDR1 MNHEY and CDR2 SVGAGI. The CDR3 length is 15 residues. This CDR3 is CASNPGADSGNTIYF.

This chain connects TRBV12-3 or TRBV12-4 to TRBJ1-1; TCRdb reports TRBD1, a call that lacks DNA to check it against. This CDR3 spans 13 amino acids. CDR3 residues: CASSPRGDWEAFF.

CDR3 in amino acids: CAWDRVETQYF. The V and J genes are TRBV30 and TRBJ2-5; TCRdb indicates TRBD1, and absent DNA this call remains unverified. CDR1 GTSNPN and CDR2 SVGIG come from the germline V gene (reference sequence). CDR3 length: 11 residues.

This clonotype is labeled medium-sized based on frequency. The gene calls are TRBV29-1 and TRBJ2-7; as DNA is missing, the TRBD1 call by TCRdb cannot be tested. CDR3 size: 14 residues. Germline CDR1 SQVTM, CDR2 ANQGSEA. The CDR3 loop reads CSFLMGSGIYEQYF.

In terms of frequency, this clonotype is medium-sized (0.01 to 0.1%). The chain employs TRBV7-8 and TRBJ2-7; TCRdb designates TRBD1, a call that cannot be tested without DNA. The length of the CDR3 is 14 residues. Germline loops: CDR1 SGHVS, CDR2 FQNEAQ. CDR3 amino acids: CASSSEGASGEQYF. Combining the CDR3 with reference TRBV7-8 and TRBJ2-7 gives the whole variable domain GAGVSQSPRYKVAKRGQDVALRCDPISGHVSLFWYQQALGQGPEFLTYFQNEAQLDKSGLPSDRFFAERPEGSVSTLKIQRTQQEDSAVYLCASSSEGASGEQYFGPGTRLTVT.

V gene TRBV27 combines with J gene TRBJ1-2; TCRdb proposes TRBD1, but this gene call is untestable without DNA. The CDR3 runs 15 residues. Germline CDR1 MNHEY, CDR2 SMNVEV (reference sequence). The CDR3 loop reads CASSLGTGGEYGYTF.

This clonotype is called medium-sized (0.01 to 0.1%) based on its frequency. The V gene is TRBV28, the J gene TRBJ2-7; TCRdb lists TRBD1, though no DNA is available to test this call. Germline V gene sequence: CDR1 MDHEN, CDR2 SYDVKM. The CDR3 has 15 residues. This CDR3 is CASSFQTGGRYEQYF.

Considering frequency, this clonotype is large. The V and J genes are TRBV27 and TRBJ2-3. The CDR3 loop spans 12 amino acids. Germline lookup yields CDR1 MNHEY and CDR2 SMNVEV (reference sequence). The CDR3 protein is CASSFTGDTQYF.

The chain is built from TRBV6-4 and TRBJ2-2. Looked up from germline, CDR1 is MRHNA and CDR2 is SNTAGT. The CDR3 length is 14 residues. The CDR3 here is CASSDGANTGELFF.